What follows are 3 T cell receptor beta chains derived from one specimen sequenced in a study of T cell responses to AZD1222 COVID-19 vaccine. Using immunoSEQ multiplex PCR, the repertoire was profiled, and TCRdb retains in-frame clones only, with some absent. Among 80,000 to 100,000 clones listed, 70% to 90% were seen once. Material: peripheral blood, obtained 28 days after the second AZD1222 dose. These receptors all come from an adult who received the AZD1222 COVID-19 vaccine.

The V and J genes are TRBV28 and TRBJ1-5; 7 bases agree with TRBD1. Germline assignment: CDR1 MDHEN and CDR2 SYDVKM. Trimming took 2 bases from V and 6 from J; bases not matched to a gene: 4. This CDR3 has 14 residues. For the CDR3, the DNA is TGTGCCAGCAGTTTACGACAGGGCAGTCAGCCCCAGCATTTT. Amino acid sequence: CASSLRQGSQPQHF.

The chain has TRBV27 and TRBJ1-1; D is unresolved. CDR1 is MNHEY and CDR2 is SMNVEV in the germline V gene (reference sequence). Deletions cut 8 bases from V and 1 base from J, with 5 bases between. This CDR3 has 11 residues. This chain's CDR3 is CASGQNTEAFF. DNA for the CDR3: TGTGCCAGCGGGCAGAACACTGAAGCTTTCTTT.

The chain has TRBV6-4 and TRBJ1-2; D call uncertain. CDR1 and CDR2 from the germline V gene are MRHNA and SNTAGT. Deletions cut 2 bases from V and 1 base from J, with 17 bases between. The CDR3 is 17 residues long. The CDR3 DNA reads as TGTGCCAGCAGTGACCTCCCGGTGACACAGAATAACTATGGCTACACCTTC. Its translation: CASSDLPVTQNNYGYTF.